The present entry profiles one TCR beta chain with its context. No antigen is known for it. The germline V gene has CDR1 SEHNR and CDR2 FQNEAQ (reference sequence). Unmatched junction bases numbered 9, after V lost 5 bases and J lost 3 bases. The CDR3 covers 17 residues. Sequencing used immunoSEQ multiplex PCR; TCRdb keeps in-frame clones, though not all of them. The repertoire holds roughly 99,000 clones, with about 93% as singletons. This record belongs to a study of T cell responses to AZD1222 COVID-19 vaccine. Study results and limitations: Donors were chiefly white British, with a greater number of females, and clonal diversity was perhaps underestimated.

This clonotype originated in an adult who received the AZD1222 COVID-19 vaccine. The genes are TRBV7-9 and TRBJ1-3; TRBD1 matches at 11 bases. The specimen was peripheral blood, collected 28 days after the second AZD1222 dose. CDR3 region: CASSLSRTGGFGNTIYF. CDR3 nucleotide sequence: TGTGCCAGCAGCCTGAGTCGGACAGGGGGCTTTGGAAACACCATATATTTT.